A selection of T cell receptor beta chains follows, all from one sample in a study of cytotoxic CD8 clonotypes in ibrutinib-treated CLL. Assay: immunoSEQ multiplex PCR; the TCRdb copy retains only in-frame clones and omits some. This sample carries hundreds of thousands of clones, 60% to 75% of them seen once, and the ten largest clones take less than 20%. The sample in question was PBMCs, obtained after 24 months of ibrutinib treatment. The receptors stem from a human donor with chronic lymphocytic leukemia. Both conserved end residues are part of each CDR3. The D gene is left open where the match is weak. Only part of the rows carry a size: once, few, many, or a class if the clone is expanded.

- | TRBJ1-3 | - | TRBV10-3 | CAISGSTETDSGNTIYF | TGTGCCATCAGTGGATCTACGGAGACCGACTCTGGAAACACCATATATTTT
- | TRBJ1-5 | few | TRBV28 | CASSLGGTNQPQHF | TGTGCCAGCAGTTTAGGAGGGACGAATCAGCCCCAGCATTTT
TRBD1 | TRBJ2-1 | - | TRBV16 | CASSQDRSDNEQFF | TGTGCCAGCAGCCAGGACAGGTCGGACAATGAGCAGTTCTTC
- | TRBJ2-5 | - | TRBV5-1 | CASFDSVAKETQYF | TGCGCCAGCTTCGATAGCGTGGCGAAAGAGACCCAGTACTTC
- | TRBJ1-2 | - | TRBV6-6 | CASSHPLDYGYTF | TGTGCCAGCAGTCATCCCCTGGACTATGGCTACACCTTC
- | TRBJ1-1 | - | TRBV2 | CASQTGEAFF | TGTGCCAGCCAAACAGGGGAAGCTTTCTTT
- | TRBJ1-1 | - | TRBV5-1 | CASSPDSDTEAFF | TGCGCCAGCAGCCCAGACTCCGACACTGAAGCTTTCTTT
TRBD2 | TRBJ2-5 | once | TRBV4-3 | CASSRGTSGSETQYF | TGCGCCAGCAGCCGAGGGACTAGCGGGAGTGAGACCCAGTACTTC
TRBD1 | TRBJ2-7 | - | TRBV10-1 | CASSQTGTGTYEQYF | TGCGCCAGCAGCCAAACCGGGACAGGGACTTACGAGCAGTACTTC
- | TRBJ1-3 | - | TRBV6-5 | CASSDSGNTIYF | TGTGCCAGCAGTGACTCTGGAAACACCATATATTTT
- | TRBJ1-1 | - | TRBV29-1 | CSVIAVMNTEAFF | TGCAGCGTAATAGCAGTTATGAACACTGAAGCTTTCTTT
- | TRBJ2-1 | - | TRBV4-3 | CASSPRWDNNEQFF | TGCGCCAGCAGCCCAAGGTGGGACAACAATGAGCAGTTCTTC
- | TRBJ2-7 | - | TRBV5-4 | CASSLGRESYEQYF | TGTGCCAGCAGCTTGGGTCGGGAGAGCTACGAGCAGTACTTC
TRBD1 | TRBJ2-5 | few | TRBV11-3 | CASSPGTGGETQYF | TGTGCCAGCAGCCCGGGGACAGGGGGAGAGACCCAGTACTTC
TRBD2 | TRBJ2-1 | - | TRBV15 | CATSRDLRLAGGPQVRNEQFF | TGTGCCACCAGCAGAGATTTGAGACTAGCGGGAGGGCCGCAGGTGAGGAATGAGCAGTTCTTC
TRBD1 | TRBJ1-2 | - | TRBV28 | CASSSPPGQGKGYTF | TGTGCCAGCAGTTCCCCCCCGGGACAGGGCAAGGGCTACACCTTC
- | TRBJ2-2 | - | TRBV7-3 | CASSSDPVTGELFF | TGTGCCAGCAGCTCCGACCCGGTCACCGGGGAGCTGTTTTTT
- | TRBJ2-1 | once | TRBV4-2 | CASSQDPAGNEQFF | TGTGCCAGCAGCCAAGACCCGGCGGGTAATGAGCAGTTCTTC
- | TRBJ1-1 | - | TRBV27 | CASSSNRDRKAFF | TGTGCCAGCAGTTCGAACCGGGACCGAAAAGCTTTCTTT
TRBD2 | TRBJ2-7 | - | TRBV30 | CAWAPGLASDVYYEQYF | TGTGCCTGGGCCCCGGGACTAGCGAGTGACGTTTACTACGAGCAGTACTTC
TRBD1 | TRBJ2-3 | - | TRBV2 | CASSWDRAFTDTQYF | TGTGCCAGCAGTTGGGACAGGGCATTCACAGATACGCAGTATTTT
- | TRBJ1-4 | - | TRBV27 | CASSPLGVLKKLFF | TGTGCCAGCAGTCCCCTGGGGGTGCTTAAAAAACTGTTTTTT
TRBD1 | TRBJ2-7 | few | TRBV6-5 | CASSYTNRGSYEQYF | TGTGCCAGCAGTTACACGAACAGGGGTTCCTACGAGCAGTACTTC
- | TRBJ1-2 | - | TRBV29-1 | CSVRTGPYGYTF | TGCAGCGTTCGGACCGGGCCCTATGGCTACACCTTC
- | TRBJ1-1 | - | TRBV13 | CASSSEMNTEAFF | TGTGCCAGCAGCTCGGAAATGAACACTGAAGCTTTCTTT